A few counts support the clone carrying this T cell receptor beta chain. These data are taken from a study of response to subunit inactivated influenza vaccine. The V gene's germline CDR1 is LGHNA and CDR2 YNFKEQ. V lost 4 bases to trimming and J lost 4 bases, with 13 bases between them. This CDR3 region has 15 residues. TCRdb processed the RT-PCR reads anew with MiXCR; each CDR3 protein has one entry. This table has approximately 500,000 distinct CDR3 sequences, 20% to 25% appearing once. This same sample was also part of a study on T cells expressing NK-cell markers. From that second work: TCR beta cDNA was made by 5'RACE template switching with UMIs.

The clonotype originates from a man over 45 who received an inactivated influenza vaccine. Sequencing used CD4+ T cells sorted from PBMCs, obtained about 11 days after vaccination. The chain has TRBV4-2 and TRBJ2-2, with D possibly matching TRBD2 (6 bases). CDR3 loop: CASSLGDGGTGELFF. As DNA, the CDR3 is TGTGCCAGCAGCCTGGGAGACGGGGGCACCGGGGAGCTGTTTTTT.